This TCR beta chain was documented in a study of identical twins. Findings and limits, study-wide: Excess low generation probability was seen in twin-shared out-of-frame alpha sequences. Invariant T cells like MAIT and iNKT could partly confound the zero-insertion analyses.

The authors used template switching to add a universal primer site and gave cDNA unique molecular identifiers. TCRdb re-analysed the 5' RACE reads in MiXCR, keeping a single row per CDR3 protein. The repertoire holds about 210,000 distinct CDR3 sequences, with roughly 9.4% as singletons. This clonotype was counted a few times. The antigen remains undetermined. Germline loops: CDR1 MNHEY, CDR2 SMNVEV (reference sequence). The V gene lost 8 bases and the J gene lost 8 bases, with 19 bases spanning the gap. The CDR3 is made up of 14 amino acids. Sequencing was carried out using memory (CD45RO+) T cells sorted from blood. The chain carries TRBV27 and TRBJ2-1, with D possibly matching TRBD1 (6 bases). The clonotype originates from a woman aged 18-30 years in good health. CDR3 sequence reads: CASYAQGHGDEQFF. The CDR3 DNA sequence: TGTGCCAGCTATGCTCAGGGACATGGGGATGAGCAGTTCTTC.